The rows below give T cell receptor beta chains drawn from one sample of a study of T cell responses to AZD1222 COVID-19 vaccine. Clones were sequenced by immunoSEQ multiplex PCR, and TCRdb holds only the in-frame ones, with some missing. The sample lists about 100,000 clones; 80% to 95% were seen once. The material was peripheral blood, obtained on day 0 of AZD1222 vaccination. The receptors derive from an adult in good health. CDR3s include the opening cysteine and the closing phenylalanine or tryptophan. Each record gives: V gene, J gene, clone size, D gene, CDR3 DNA, CDR3 protein. The D gene is left open where the match is weak. Part of the rows lack a size; the others show once, few, many or a class for expanded clones.

TRBV7-3	TRBJ1-1	-	-	TGTGCCAGCAGCTCCCCCAGCGGGCTGGGACCGAACACTGAAGCTTTCTTT	CASSSPSGLGPNTEAFF
TRBV27	TRBJ2-2	-	TRBD2	TGTGCCAGCACGGGACTAGCGGGGGGGCGGAACACCGGGGAGCTGTTTTTT	CASTGLAGGRNTGELFF
TRBV5-1	TRBJ1-1	-	TRBD1	TGCGCCAGCAGCGTAGACAGGGGCAAAAGTGAAGCTTTCTTT	CASSVDRGKSEAFF
TRBV19	TRBJ1-4	once	-	TGTGCCAGTAGTGGCTCCCAGGGGCAAGCTAATGAAAAACTGTTTTTT	CASSGSQGQANEKLFF
TRBV6-6	TRBJ1-2	-	-	TGTGCCAGCAGTGACAGATATGGCTACACCTTC	CASSDRYGYTF
TRBV19	TRBJ1-1	-	TRBD1	TGTGCCAGTAGTAGGACCCGGGACAGGGGGCGCGGGGCTTTCTTT	CASSRTRDRGRGAFF
TRBV19	TRBJ2-1	-	-	TGTGCCAGTAGCACAGGGAGATCCGCCAGCAATGAGCAGTTCTTC	CASSTGRSASNEQFF
TRBV18	TRBJ1-5	many	-	TGTGCCAGCTCACCACGGGCAGGGATGGATAGCAATCAGCCCCAGCATTTT	CASSPRAGMDSNQPQHF
TRBV28	TRBJ2-7	-	TRBD1	TGTGCCAGCAGCCCGATCGGGACAGGGGACCACGAGCAGTACTTC	CASSPIGTGDHEQYF
TRBV12-5	TRBJ1-1	-	-	TGTGCTAGTAGGGGCGGGAGTGGCACTGAAGCTTTCTTT	CASRGGSGTEAFF
TRBV11-2	TRBJ2-3	-	TRBD2	TGTGCCAGCAGCTGGGGACTAGCGGGGGATACGCAGTATTTT	CASSWGLAGDTQYF
TRBV5-6	TRBJ2-7	once	TRBD2	TGTGCCAGCAGCTCCCTCCGGGACTACGTAGAGCAGTACTTC	CASSSLRDYVEQYF
TRBV12-3/TRBV12-4	TRBJ1-1	-	-	TGTGCCAGCAGTTTAGGTTCCTCGACTGAAGCTTTCTTT	CASSLGSSTEAFF
TRBV15	TRBJ1-4	few	-	TGTGCCACCAGCAGAGATAGGGGCAGGGGAGGTGAAAAACTGTTTTTT	CATSRDRGRGGEKLFF
TRBV3-1/TRBV3-2	TRBJ2-2	-	TRBD2	TGTGCCAGCAGCCAAGTAACGATCAGCGGGGGGGCCGCCGGGGAGCTGTTTTTT	CASSQVTISGGAAGELFF
TRBV5-1	TRBJ2-1	-	TRBD1	TGCGCCAGCAGCCCCAGGACAGGGGGTACGATAGTCTATGAGCAGTTCTTC	CASSPRTGGTIVYEQFF
TRBV27	TRBJ1-6	-	TRBD1	TGTGCCAGCACCCTCGACAGGGTGGGTTCACCCCTCCACTTT	CASTLDRVGSPLHF
TRBV28	TRBJ2-5	-	TRBD2	TGTGCCAGCAGCCCGGTTGCAGCGGGAGTAGAGACCCAGTACTTC	CASSPVAAGVETQYF
TRBV4-3	TRBJ1-3	-	-	TGCGCCAGCAGCCAAGATTGGGTGTCGGGAAACACCATATATTTT	CASSQDWVSGNTIYF
TRBV5-1	TRBJ2-1	-	TRBD2	TGCGCCAGCAGCTTGGCCGAGACTAGCGGATACAATGAGCAGTTCTTC	CASSLAETSGYNEQFF
TRBV10-3	TRBJ1-2	-	TRBD1	TGTGCCATCAGTGAGTCTAGGACAGGGAGTGGCTACACCTTC	CAISESRTGSGYTF
TRBV7-9	TRBJ2-1	-	TRBD2	TGTGCCAGCAGCTTTAGCGGGAGGAGCTCCTACAATGAGCAGTTCTTC	CASSFSGRSSYNEQFF
TRBV6-4	TRBJ2-2	-	-	TGTGCCAGCACTTCGGACGCAGCTGGGGCCGGGGAGCTGTTTTTT	CASTSDAAGAGELFF
TRBV5-1	TRBJ2-1	-	-	TGCGCCAGCAGCAATGACCGTGAGCAGTTCTTC	CASSNDREQFF